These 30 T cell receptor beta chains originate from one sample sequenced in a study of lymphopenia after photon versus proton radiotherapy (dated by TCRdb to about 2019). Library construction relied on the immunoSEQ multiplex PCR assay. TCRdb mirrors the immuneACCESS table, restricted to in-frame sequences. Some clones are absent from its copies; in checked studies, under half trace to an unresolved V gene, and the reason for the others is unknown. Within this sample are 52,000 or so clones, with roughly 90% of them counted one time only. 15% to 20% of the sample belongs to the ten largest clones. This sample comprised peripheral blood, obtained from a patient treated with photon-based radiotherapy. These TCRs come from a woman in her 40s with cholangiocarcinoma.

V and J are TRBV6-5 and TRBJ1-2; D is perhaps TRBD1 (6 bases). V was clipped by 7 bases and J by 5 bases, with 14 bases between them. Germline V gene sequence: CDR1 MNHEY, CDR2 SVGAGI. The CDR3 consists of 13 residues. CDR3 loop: CASKVQGGYGYTF. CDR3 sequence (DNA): TGTGCCAGCAAGGTACAGGGAGGGTATGGCTACACCTTC.

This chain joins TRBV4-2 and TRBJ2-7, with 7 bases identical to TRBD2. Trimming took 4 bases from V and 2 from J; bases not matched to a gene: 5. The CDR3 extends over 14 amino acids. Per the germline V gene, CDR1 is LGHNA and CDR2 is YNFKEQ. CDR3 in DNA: TGTGCCAGCAGCCCCCAGCGGGGCACCTACGAGCAGTACTTC. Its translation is CASSPQRGTYEQYF.

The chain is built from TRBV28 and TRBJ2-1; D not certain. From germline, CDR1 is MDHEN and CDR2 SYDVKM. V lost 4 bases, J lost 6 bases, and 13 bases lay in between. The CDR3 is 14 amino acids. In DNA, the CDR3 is TGTGCCAGCAGTTCGGCTACGTTTATCAATGAGCAGTTCTTC. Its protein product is CASSSATFINEQFF.

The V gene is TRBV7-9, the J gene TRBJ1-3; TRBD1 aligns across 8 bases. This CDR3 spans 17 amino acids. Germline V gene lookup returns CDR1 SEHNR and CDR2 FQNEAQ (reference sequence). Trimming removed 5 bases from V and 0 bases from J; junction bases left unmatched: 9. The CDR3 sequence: CASSPTGTGYSGNTIYF. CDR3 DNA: TGTGCCAGCAGCCCGACTGGGACAGGATACTCTGGAAACACCATATATTTT.

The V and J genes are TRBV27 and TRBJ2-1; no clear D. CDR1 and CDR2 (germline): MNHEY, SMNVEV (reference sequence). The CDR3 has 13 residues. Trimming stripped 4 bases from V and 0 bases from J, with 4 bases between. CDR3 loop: CASSYSSYNEQFF. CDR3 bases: TGTGCCAGCAGTTATAGCTCCTACAATGAGCAGTTCTTC.

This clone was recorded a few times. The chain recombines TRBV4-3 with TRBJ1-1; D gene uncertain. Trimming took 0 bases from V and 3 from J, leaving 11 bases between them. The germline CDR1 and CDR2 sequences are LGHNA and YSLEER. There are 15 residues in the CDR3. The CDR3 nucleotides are TGCGCCAGCAGCCAAGAGGACCGGCGGGACACTGAAGCTTTCTTT. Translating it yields CASSQEDRRDTEAFF.

CDR3 nucleotides: TGCGCCAGCGCCTCTGGGCTAACCGGGGAGCTGTTTTTT. As protein: CASASGLTGELFF. V and J are TRBV10-2 and TRBJ2-2; D is ambiguous. V was clipped by 8 bases and J by 5 bases, with 12 bases between them. The germline gives CDR1 WSHSY, CDR2 SAAADI. The CDR3 extends over 13 amino acids.

CDR3 residues: CASSPEVANTGELFF. The CDR3 DNA is TGTGCCAGCTCACCCGAGGTGGCGAACACCGGGGAGCTGTTTTTT. This sequence joins TRBV18 and TRBJ2-2, with D unresolved. Trimming removed 3 bases from V and 0 bases from J, with 8 bases in between. Germline V CDR1 and CDR2: KGHSH, LQKENI. This CDR3 is built from 15 residues.

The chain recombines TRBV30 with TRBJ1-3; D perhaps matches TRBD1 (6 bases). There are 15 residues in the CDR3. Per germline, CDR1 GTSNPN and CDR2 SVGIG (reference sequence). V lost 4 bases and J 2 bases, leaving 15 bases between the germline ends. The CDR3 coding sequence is TGTGCCTGGACGGGCGTCGGGACAACTGGAAACACCATATATTTT. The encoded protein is CAWTGVGTTGNTIYF.

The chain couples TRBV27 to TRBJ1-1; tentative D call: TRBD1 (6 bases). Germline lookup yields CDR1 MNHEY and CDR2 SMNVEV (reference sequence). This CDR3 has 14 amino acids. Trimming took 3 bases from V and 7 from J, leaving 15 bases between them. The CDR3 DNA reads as TGTGCCAGCAGTTTGACAGGCACGGTACTTGAAGCTTTCTTT. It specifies CASSLTGTVLEAFF.

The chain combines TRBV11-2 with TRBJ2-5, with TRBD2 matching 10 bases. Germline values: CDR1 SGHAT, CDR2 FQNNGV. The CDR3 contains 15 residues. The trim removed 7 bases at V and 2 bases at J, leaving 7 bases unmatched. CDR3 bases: TGTGCCAGCACCCATAGCGGGGGGACACAAGAGACCCAGTACTTC. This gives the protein CASTHSGGTQETQYF.

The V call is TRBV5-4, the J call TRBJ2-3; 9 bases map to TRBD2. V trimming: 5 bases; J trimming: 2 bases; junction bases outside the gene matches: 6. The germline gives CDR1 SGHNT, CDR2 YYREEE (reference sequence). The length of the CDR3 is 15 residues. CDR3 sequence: CASSRSGGTTDTQYF. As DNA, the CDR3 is TGTGCCAGCAGTCGGAGCGGGGGGACCACAGATACGCAGTATTTT.

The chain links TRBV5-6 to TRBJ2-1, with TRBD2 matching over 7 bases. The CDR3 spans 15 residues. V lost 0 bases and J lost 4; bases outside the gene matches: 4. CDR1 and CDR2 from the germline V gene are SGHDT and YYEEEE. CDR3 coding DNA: TGTGCCAGCAGCTTGGAAAGACTAGCTTACAATGAGCAGTTCTTC. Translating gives CASSLERLAYNEQFF.

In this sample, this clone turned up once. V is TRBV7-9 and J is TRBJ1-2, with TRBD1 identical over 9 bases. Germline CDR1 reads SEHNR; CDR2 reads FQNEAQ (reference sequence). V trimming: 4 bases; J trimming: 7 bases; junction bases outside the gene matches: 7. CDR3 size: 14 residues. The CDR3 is CASSSGTGNGGYTF. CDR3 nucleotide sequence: TGTGCCAGCAGCTCCGGGACAGGGAATGGTGGCTACACCTTC.

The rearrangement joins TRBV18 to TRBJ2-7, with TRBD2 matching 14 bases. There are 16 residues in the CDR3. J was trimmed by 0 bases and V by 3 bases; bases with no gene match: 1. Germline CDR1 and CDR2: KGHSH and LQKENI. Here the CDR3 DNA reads TGTGCCAGCTCACCGGGACTAGCGGGGGCCTCCTACGAGCAGTACTTC. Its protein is CASSPGLAGASYEQYF.

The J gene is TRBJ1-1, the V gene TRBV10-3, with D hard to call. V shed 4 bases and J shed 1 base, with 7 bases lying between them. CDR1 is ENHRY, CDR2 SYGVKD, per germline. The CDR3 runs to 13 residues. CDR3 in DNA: TGTGCCATCAGTGGTCCGGGGAACACTGAAGCTTTCTTT. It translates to CAISGPGNTEAFF.

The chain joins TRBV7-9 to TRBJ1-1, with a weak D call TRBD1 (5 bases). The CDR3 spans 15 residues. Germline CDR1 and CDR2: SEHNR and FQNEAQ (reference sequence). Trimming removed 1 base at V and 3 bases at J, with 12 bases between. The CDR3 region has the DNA TGTGCCAGCAGCTTAGTAAAACAGGAGGACACTGAAGCTTTCTTT. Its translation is CASSLVKQEDTEAFF. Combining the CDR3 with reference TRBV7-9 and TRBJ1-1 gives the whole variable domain DTGVSQNPRHKITKRGQNVTFRCDPISEHNRLYWYRQTLGQGPEFLTYFQNEAQLEKSRLLSDRFSAERPKGSFSTLEIQRTEQGDSAMYLCASSLVKQEDTEAFFGQGTRLTVV.

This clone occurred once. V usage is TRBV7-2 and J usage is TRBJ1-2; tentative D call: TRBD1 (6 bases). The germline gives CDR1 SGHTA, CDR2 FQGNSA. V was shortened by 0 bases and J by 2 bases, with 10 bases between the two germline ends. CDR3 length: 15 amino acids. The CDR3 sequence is CASSLAKGGNYGYTF. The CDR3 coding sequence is TGTGCCAGCAGCTTAGCAAAGGGGGGCAACTATGGCTACACCTTC.

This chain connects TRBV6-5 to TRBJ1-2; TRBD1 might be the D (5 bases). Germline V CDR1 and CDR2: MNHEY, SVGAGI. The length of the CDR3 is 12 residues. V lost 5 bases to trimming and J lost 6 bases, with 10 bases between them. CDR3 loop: CASSKQGHGYTF. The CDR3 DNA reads TGTGCCAGCAGTAAGCAGGGCCATGGCTACACCTTC.

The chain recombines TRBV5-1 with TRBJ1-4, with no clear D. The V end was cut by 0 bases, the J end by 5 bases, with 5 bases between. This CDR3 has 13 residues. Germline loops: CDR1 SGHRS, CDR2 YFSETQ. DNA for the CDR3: TGCGCCAGCAGCTTGGGGCAGAATGAAAAACTGTTTTTT. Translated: CASSLGQNEKLFF.

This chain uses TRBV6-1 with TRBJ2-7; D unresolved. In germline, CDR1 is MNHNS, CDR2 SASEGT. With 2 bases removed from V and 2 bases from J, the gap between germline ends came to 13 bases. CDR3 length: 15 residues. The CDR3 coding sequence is TGTGCCAGCAGTGAATTGAAAGGGCTCACCTACGAGCAGTACTTC. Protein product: CASSELKGLTYEQYF.

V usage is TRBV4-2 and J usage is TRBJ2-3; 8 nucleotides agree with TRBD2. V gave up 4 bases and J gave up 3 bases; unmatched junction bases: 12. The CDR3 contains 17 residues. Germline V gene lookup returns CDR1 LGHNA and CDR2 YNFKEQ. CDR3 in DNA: TGTGCCAGCAGCCTCACCAACTCGGGAGGGCCTACAGATACGCAGTATTTT. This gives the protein CASSLTNSGGPTDTQYF.

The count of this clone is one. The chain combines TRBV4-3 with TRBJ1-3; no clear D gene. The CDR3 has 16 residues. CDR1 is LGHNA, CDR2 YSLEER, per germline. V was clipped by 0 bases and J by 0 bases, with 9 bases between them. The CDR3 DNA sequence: TGCGCCAGCAGCCAAGAACAGCTCCTCTCTGGAAACACCATATATTTT. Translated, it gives CASSQEQLLSGNTIYF.

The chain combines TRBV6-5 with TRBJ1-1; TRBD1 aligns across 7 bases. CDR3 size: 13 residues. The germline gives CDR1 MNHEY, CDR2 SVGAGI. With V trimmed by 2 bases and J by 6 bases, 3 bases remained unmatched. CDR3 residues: CASSYEGAAEAFF. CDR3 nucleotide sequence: TGTGCCAGCAGTTACGAGGGGGCAGCTGAAGCTTTCTTT.

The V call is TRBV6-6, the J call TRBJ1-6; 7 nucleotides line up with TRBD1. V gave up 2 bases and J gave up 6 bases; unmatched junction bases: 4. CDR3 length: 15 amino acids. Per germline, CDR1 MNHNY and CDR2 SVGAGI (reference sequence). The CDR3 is CASSYGQAPNSPLHF. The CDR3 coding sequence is TGTGCCAGCAGTTACGGACAGGCCCCTAATTCACCCCTCCACTTT.

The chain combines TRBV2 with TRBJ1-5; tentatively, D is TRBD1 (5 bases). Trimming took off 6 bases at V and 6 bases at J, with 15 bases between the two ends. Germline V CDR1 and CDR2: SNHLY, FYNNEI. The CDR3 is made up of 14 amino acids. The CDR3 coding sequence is TGTGCCAGCAGGGGGGTTGGGATGGGTCAGCCCCAGCATTTT. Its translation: CASRGVGMGQPQHF.

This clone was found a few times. For the CDR3, the DNA is TGCGCCAGCAGTGAGTCAGGGGGGGCAGGTTCACCCCTCCACTTT. Its translation is CASSESGGAGSPLHF. V usage is TRBV10-2 and J usage is TRBJ1-6; perhaps TRBD1 as D (6 bases). This CDR3 is built from 15 residues. Germline V gives CDR1 WSHSY, CDR2 SAAADI. The V end lost 0 bases, the J end lost 9 bases, and 12 bases lay between the germline ends.

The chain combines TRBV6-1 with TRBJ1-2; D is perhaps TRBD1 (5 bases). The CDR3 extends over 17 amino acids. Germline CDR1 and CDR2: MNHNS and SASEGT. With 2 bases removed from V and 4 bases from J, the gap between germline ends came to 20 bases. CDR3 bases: TGTGCCAGCAGTGAACAAACTCCGGGACTCCTGTCCTATGGCTACACCTTC. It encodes CASSEQTPGLLSYGYTF.

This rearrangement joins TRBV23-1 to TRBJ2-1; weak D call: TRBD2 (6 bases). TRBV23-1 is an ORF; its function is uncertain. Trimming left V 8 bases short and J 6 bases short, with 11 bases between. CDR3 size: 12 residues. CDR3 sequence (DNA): TGCGCCAGCGGCGGGAAACGCAATGAGCAGTTCTTC. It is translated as CASGGKRNEQFF.

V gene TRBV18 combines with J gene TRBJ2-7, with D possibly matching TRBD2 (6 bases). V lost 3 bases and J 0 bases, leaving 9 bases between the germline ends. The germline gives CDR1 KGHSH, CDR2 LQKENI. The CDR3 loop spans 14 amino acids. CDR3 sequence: CASSPGGNSYEQYF. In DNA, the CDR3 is TGTGCCAGCTCACCGGGCGGGAACTCCTACGAGCAGTACTTC. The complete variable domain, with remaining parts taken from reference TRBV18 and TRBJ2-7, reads NAGVMQNPRHLVRRRGQEARLRCSPMKGHSHVYWYRQLPEEGLKFMVYLQKENIIDESGMPKERFSAEFPKEGPSILRIQQVVRGDSAAYFCASSPGGNSYEQYFGPGTRLTVT.